This entry lists 14 T cell receptor beta chains sequenced from one sample in a study of CD4 and CD8 cells across lung adenocarcinoma regions. In TCRdb, the PCR reads were re-called with MiXCR into one record per CDR3 protein. The sample consists of 21,000 or so distinct CDR3 sequences, around half of them appearing once. Sample: CD8+ T cells from the center of a lung tumor. The origin of the receptors is a female donor with lung adenocarcinoma. The CD4 and CD8 labels of this study may be unreliable.

The chain employs TRBV6-1 and TRBJ2-3; 13 bases line up with TRBD2. CDR3 length: 20 amino acids. Germline assignment: CDR1 MNHNS and CDR2 SASEGT. V was pared by 5 bases and J by 2 bases, with 16 bases of the junction left unmatched. The CDR3 protein is CASSPREVLGLAGVTDTQYF. CDR3 bases: TGTGCCAGCAGTCCAAGGGAGGTTTTAGGACTAGCGGGAGTCACAGATACGCAGTATTTT.

Points on this clonotype: One end of the junction does not line up with germline, which may come from a read error. This chain joins TRBV12-3 or TRBV12-4 and TRBJ2-6; maybe TRBD1 (5 bases). The CDR3 spans 19 residues. The CDR3 DNA sequence: TGTGCCAGCAGTGCTCGCCAGGTCGGTCCGCTGTCTGGGGCCAACGAGCAGTATTTC. It specifies CASSARQVGPLSGANEQYF.

This clonotype was seen a handful of times. This rearrangement joins TRBV6-1 to TRBJ2-2, with D possibly being TRBD2 (5 bases). Trimming took 3 bases from V and 1 from J, leaving 6 bases between them. The CDR3 covers 14 residues. Germline CDR1 MNHNS, CDR2 SASEGT. The CDR3 DNA reads as TGTGCCAGCAGTGATGGAGGGAACACCGGGGAGCTGTTTTTT. Amino acids: CASSDGGNTGELFF.

The sample holds a few counts of this clonotype. This sequence joins TRBV20-1 and TRBJ2-3, with TRBD2 matching 10 bases. There are 16 residues in the CDR3. V shed 6 bases, J shed 5 bases, and the junction held 14 bases outside the gene matches. CDR1 and CDR2 from the germline V gene are DFQATT and SNEGSKA (reference sequence). In DNA, the CDR3 is TGCAGTGCCCTTACTCTAGCGGGAGATCTTAAAGATACGCAGTATTTT. Protein product: CSALTLAGDLKDTQYF.

This clonotype has a count of ten or more. V and J are TRBV4-1 and TRBJ2-1; the match to TRBD2 covers 8 bases. J lost 2 bases, V lost 5 bases, and 8 bases had no gene match. From germline, CDR1 is MGHRA and CDR2 YSYEKL. The CDR3 is 16 amino acids. DNA of the CDR3: TGCGCCAGCAGCTCACGGACTAGCAGCACCTACAATGAGCAGTTCTTC. Amino acid sequence: CASSSRTSSTYNEQFF.

Turning to this clonotype: The junction departs from germline at one end; a sequencing error may be responsible. The CDR3 DNA reads as TGTGCCAGCCTCGGGGGCCAGGGCACAGAGACGCAGTACTTC. It is translated as CASLGGQGTETQYF. The J gene is TRBJ2-5, the V gene TRBV7-6; either TRBD1 or TRBD2 may fit D (6 bases each). The CDR3 is made up of 14 amino acids. Germline lookup yields CDR1 SGHVS and CDR2 FNYEAQ. The whole variable domain, remainder taken from reference TRBV7-6 and TRBJ2-5, is GAGVSQSPRYKVTKRGQDVALRCDPISGHVSLYWYRQALGQGPEFLTYFNYEAQQDKSGLPNDRFSAERPEGSISTLTIQRTEQRDSAMYRCASLGGQGTETQYFGPGTRLLVL.

Many counts were recorded for this clonotype. The rearrangement uses TRBV6-1 and TRBJ2-5; no definite D call. The J call may not be correct, given that the DNA end is closer to TRBJ2-7. This CDR3 is 10 amino acids long. The germline CDR1 and CDR2 sequences are MNHNS and SASEGT. The CDR3 region has the DNA TGTGCCAGCAGTGGCTACGAGCAGTACTTC. Its translation: CASSGYEQYF.

The rearrangement uses TRBV7-2 and TRBJ2-1; possibly TRBD2 for D (5 bases). The germline V and J ends were trimmed by 5 bases and 12 bases, with 11 bases remaining between them. The V gene's germline CDR1 is SGHTA and CDR2 FQGNSA. The CDR3 covers 11 residues. CDR3 in amino acids: CASSGGFLQFF. The CDR3 DNA is TGTGCCAGCAGCGGCGGGTTTTTGCAGTTCTTC. The whole variable domain, filled in from reference TRBV7-2 and TRBJ2-1, reads GAGVSQSPSNKVTEKGKDVELRCDPISGHTALYWYRQSLGQGLEFLIYFQGNSAPDKSGLPSDRFSAERTGGSVSTLTIQRTQQEDSAVYLCASSGGFLQFFGPGTRLTVL.

This chain uses TRBV3-1 with TRBJ2-1; no reliable D call. CDR1 is LGHDT, CDR2 YNNKEL, per germline (reference sequence). Trimming removed 1 base from V and 8 bases from J, with 12 bases in between. The CDR3 spans 14 residues. The CDR3 DNA reads TGTGCCAGCAGCCAAGTTGTGGATGGCCATGAGCAGTTCTTC. Protein product: CASSQVVDGHEQFF.

This clonotype was detected ten times or more. The rearrangement links TRBV20-1 to TRBJ2-1; 10 bases fit TRBD2. Germline V CDR1 and CDR2: DFQATT, SNEGSKA (reference sequence). The CDR3 loop spans 12 amino acids. The CDR3: CSKREGYNEQFF. As DNA, the CDR3 is TGCAGCAAGCGGGAGGGTTACAATGAGCAGTTCTTC.

The chain joins TRBV6-1 to TRBJ2-1, with D unresolved. The assigned J gene may be wrong: the sequence end matches TRBJ2-7 better. Germline assignment: CDR1 MNHNS and CDR2 SASEGT. The CDR3 runs 13 residues. CDR3 residues: CASSAKNTYEQYF. The CDR3 bases are TGTGCCAGCAGTGCGAAGAACACCTACGAGCAGTACTTC.

This clonotype was found many times. The rearrangement links TRBV11-2 to TRBJ1-1, with D possibly matching TRBD1 (5 bases). This CDR3 is built from 14 residues. Germline lookup yields CDR1 SGHAT and CDR2 FQNNGV. The ends were cut back, 1 base at V and 3 bases at J, with 9 bases in the middle. CDR3: CASSLAGGDTEAFF. As DNA, the CDR3 is TGTGCCAGCAGCTTAGCGGGGGGAGACACTGAAGCTTTCTTT.

This clonotype rates as large (0.1 to 1%). The chain recombines TRBV27 with TRBJ2-7; D remains ambiguous. The germline CDR1 and CDR2 sequences are MNHEY and SMNVEV (reference sequence). The V end lost 6 bases, the J end lost 0 bases, and 6 bases lay between the germline ends. The CDR3 is 12 amino acids. The CDR3 loop reads CASSSTSYEQYF. Here the CDR3 DNA reads TGTGCCAGCAGCTCGACCTCCTACGAGCAGTACTTC.

The gene calls are TRBV4-1 and TRBJ2-1; D ambiguous. This CDR3 region has 17 residues. V lost 0 bases and J lost 0, with 12 bases in between. Germline CDR1 is MGHRA and CDR2 is YSYEKL. The CDR3 nucleotides read TGCGCCAGCAGCCAAGATCAGGAGTCGAGCTCCTACAATGAGCAGTTCTTC. It codes for CASSQDQESSSYNEQFF.